These 17 T cell receptor beta chains were all obtained from the same sample, sequenced in a study of blood T cell repertoires in COVID-19. Sequencing used immunoSEQ multiplex PCR; TCRdb keeps in-frame clones, though not all of them. The table records more than 200,000 clones, approximately 88% of them present only once. The sequenced material came from peripheral blood. The receptors stem from a man aged 40-49 years with acute or convalescent COVID-19.

Only a few counts were recorded for this clone. The chain employs TRBV2 and TRBJ2-5; D uncertain. Between the trimmed V and J ends, which lost 8 bases and 2 bases, there was a span of 12 bases. Germline V gene lookup returns CDR1 SNHLY and CDR2 FYNNEI. This CDR3 is built from 13 residues. CDR3 sequence: CASSRNPQETQYF. The CDR3 nucleotides are TGTGCCAGCTCCAGGAATCCGCAAGAGACCCAGTACTTC.

V usage is TRBV30 and J usage is TRBJ1-2; 10 bases fit TRBD1. CDR1 is GTSNPN, CDR2 SVGIG, per germline (reference sequence). The ends lost 3 bases at V and 4 bases at J; junction bases unmatched: 2. The CDR3 length is 13 residues. The CDR3 protein is CAWRTGGTYGYTF. The CDR3 bases are TGTGCCTGGAGGACAGGGGGCACCTATGGCTACACCTTC.

The chain has TRBV27 and TRBJ2-1; 14 positions agree with TRBD2. CDR3 length equals 16 residues. Germline trimming cut 4 bases from V and 9 bases from J; bases unmatched to any gene: 8. The germline CDR1 and CDR2 sequences are MNHEY and SMNVEV (reference sequence). In DNA, the CDR3 is TGTGCCAGCAGTTCATGGGGACTAGCGGGAGTAAGTGAGCAGTTCTTC. It specifies CASSSWGLAGVSEQFF.

A remark on this clone: Given a much more abundant clone one base away, this may be a read error. The chain couples TRBV7-6 to TRBJ2-7, with a possible D match to TRBD1 (5 bases). Germline loops: CDR1 SGHVS, CDR2 FNYEAQ. The germline V and J ends were trimmed by 0 bases and 3 bases, with 9 bases remaining between them. There are 14 residues in the CDR3. CDR3 residues: CASSLAGQGYEQYF. CDR3 sequence (DNA): TGTGCCAGCAGCTTAGCGGGGCAGGGCTACGAGCAGTACTTC.

The chain links TRBV3-1 (or the pseudogene TRBV3-2) to TRBJ2-3; 8 bases align to TRBD2. The V gene's germline CDR1 is LGHDT and CDR2 YNNKEL (reference sequence). V was clipped by 4 bases and J by 4 bases; unmatched bases: 10. The length of the CDR3 is 16 residues. The CDR3 region has the DNA TGTGCCAGCAGCCGTCGATTGAGCGGGAGCCCAGATACGCAGTATTTT. This encodes CASSRRLSGSPDTQYF.

This clone has a single count. This chain uses TRBV10-1 with TRBJ2-5; no clear D. CDR1 is WNHNN and CDR2 is SYGVQD in the germline V gene (reference sequence). V was cut by 4 bases and J by 1 base, with 7 bases left in between. The CDR3 has 13 amino acids. The CDR3 loop is CASSGAFQETQYF. The CDR3 region has the DNA TGCGCCAGCAGTGGGGCCTTCCAAGAGACCCAGTACTTC.

A few counts support this clone. The chain links TRBV6-5 to TRBJ1-3, with D hard to call. The germline CDR1 and CDR2 sequences are MNHEY and SVGAGI. The CDR3 is 15 amino acids. Trimming took 6 bases from V and 0 from J, leaving 12 bases between them. CDR3 residues: CASRHITVSGNTIYF. In DNA form, the CDR3 reads TGTGCCAGCAGACATATAACAGTCTCTGGAAACACCATATATTTT.

This clone was found a few times. The chain has TRBV19 and TRBJ2-1, with TRBD2 identical over 11 bases. The CDR3 runs to 17 residues. Germline lookup yields CDR1 LNHDA and CDR2 SQIVND (reference sequence). The J segment lost 8 bases and the V segment lost 0 bases, leaving 9 bases of the junction unmatched. CDR3 in amino acids: CASSIDGTSGSTHEQFF. The DNA of the CDR3 is TGTGCCAGTAGTATAGATGGCACTAGCGGGAGTACGCATGAGCAGTTCTTC.

This clone was seen repeatedly, ten times or more. The chain employs TRBV27 and TRBJ2-1; 8 bases fit TRBD2. Per germline, CDR1 MNHEY and CDR2 SMNVEV (reference sequence). This CDR3 contains 15 residues. Trimming removed 0 bases from V and 6 bases from J; junction bases left unmatched: 4. CDR3 sequence reads: CASSLSASGLNEQFF. CDR3 DNA: TGTGCCAGCAGTTTATCGGCTAGCGGGCTCAATGAGCAGTTCTTC.

The rearrangement uses TRBV19 and TRBJ1-6, with 10 bases lining up with TRBD1. The CDR3 totals 14 residues. Germline CDR1 reads LNHDA; CDR2 reads SQIVND (reference sequence). Trimming at V came to 10 bases and at J to 14 bases, leaving 14 bases not matched to a gene. The CDR3 loop reads CATKPGQGRETLHF. DNA of the CDR3: TGTGCCACAAAACCGGGACAGGGGAGAGAAACCCTCCACTTT.

This rearrangement joins TRBV5-1 to TRBJ2-1; perhaps TRBD2 as D (6 bases). V was pared by 3 bases and J by 3 bases, with 22 bases between. CDR1 is SGHRS, CDR2 YFSETQ, per germline. CDR3 length equals 18 residues. In DNA, the CDR3 is TGCGCCAGCAGCTCACGAGGGGTGGGCGGGGAATTCTACAATGAGCAGTTCTTC. Translating it yields CASSSRGVGGEFYNEQFF.

The chain couples TRBV7-9 to TRBJ1-6, with D possibly being TRBD1 (6 bases). Germline V CDR1 and CDR2: SEHNR, FQNEAQ (reference sequence). Deletions cut 3 bases from V and 7 bases from J, with 13 bases between. The CDR3 has 15 amino acids. The CDR3 coding sequence is TGTGCCAGCAGCTTTTTGGACAGTCGCAATTCACCCCTCCACTTT. Amino acid sequence: CASSFLDSRNSPLHF.

V and J are TRBV29-1 and TRBJ1-2, with a weak D call TRBD1 (5 bases). Germline-derived CDR1 and CDR2 are SQVTM and ANQGSEA. The CDR3 consists of 12 residues. The V end lost 2 bases, the J end lost 5 bases, and 9 bases lay between the germline ends. The CDR3 DNA follows: TGCAGCGTTGAAACCGGGGGTTATGGCTACACCTTC. Translated, it gives CSVETGGYGYTF.

The rearrangement uses TRBV6-2 or TRBV6-3 and TRBJ2-5, with TRBD2 matching 9 bases. V was clipped by 5 bases and J by 5 bases; unmatched bases: 15. CDR1 is MNHEY, CDR2 SVGEGT, per germline. The CDR3 contains 17 residues. The CDR3 nucleotides read TGTGCCAGCAGTCCCCGGCCTAGCGGGACGGAAACGGAGACCCAGTACTTC. Translating gives CASSPRPSGTETETQYF.

This chain links TRBV19 with TRBJ1-5; a weak D match, TRBD1 (6 bases). Trimming left V 5 bases short and J 3 bases short, with 17 bases between. Germline V gene sequence: CDR1 LNHDA, CDR2 SQIVND (reference sequence). This CDR3 comprises 16 residues. Here the CDR3 DNA reads TGTGCCAGTAGTCTGCAAAGACAGGCTATCAATCAGCCCCAGCATTTT. It specifies CASSLQRQAINQPQHF.

This clone was found a few times. The chain uses TRBV6-5 and TRBJ1-1; 7 bases align to TRBD1. The germline CDR1 and CDR2 sequences are MNHEY and SVGAGI. CDR3 length equals 15 residues. Unmatched junction bases numbered 14, after V lost 4 bases and J lost 9 bases. The DNA for the CDR3 is TGTGCCAGCAGTTCCCCCGTCTTGACAGGGAAAAAAGCTTTCTTT. It translates to CASSSPVLTGKKAFF.

The V and J genes are TRBV11-2 and TRBJ1-2; D is possibly TRBD1 (5 bases). The V gene's germline CDR1 is SGHAT and CDR2 FQNNGV. Trimming cost V 5 bases and J 3 bases, with 10 bases left between them. The CDR3 is made up of 13 amino acids. This CDR3 reads CASSRAGDYGYTF. CDR3 in DNA: TGTGCCAGCAGCCGTGCGGGGGACTATGGCTACACCTTC.